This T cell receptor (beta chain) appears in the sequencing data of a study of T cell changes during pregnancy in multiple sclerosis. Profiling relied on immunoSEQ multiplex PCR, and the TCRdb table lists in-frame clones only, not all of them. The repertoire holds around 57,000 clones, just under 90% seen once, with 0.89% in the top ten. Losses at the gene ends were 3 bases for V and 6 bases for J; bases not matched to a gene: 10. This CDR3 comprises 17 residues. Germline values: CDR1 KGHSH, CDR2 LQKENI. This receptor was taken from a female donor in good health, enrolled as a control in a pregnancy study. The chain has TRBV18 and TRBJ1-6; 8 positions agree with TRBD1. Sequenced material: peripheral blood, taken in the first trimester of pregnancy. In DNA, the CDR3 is TGTGCCAGCTCACCGAATTTCGATGGACAGGGTAATTCACCCCTCCACTTT. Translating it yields CASSPNFDGQGNSPLHF.